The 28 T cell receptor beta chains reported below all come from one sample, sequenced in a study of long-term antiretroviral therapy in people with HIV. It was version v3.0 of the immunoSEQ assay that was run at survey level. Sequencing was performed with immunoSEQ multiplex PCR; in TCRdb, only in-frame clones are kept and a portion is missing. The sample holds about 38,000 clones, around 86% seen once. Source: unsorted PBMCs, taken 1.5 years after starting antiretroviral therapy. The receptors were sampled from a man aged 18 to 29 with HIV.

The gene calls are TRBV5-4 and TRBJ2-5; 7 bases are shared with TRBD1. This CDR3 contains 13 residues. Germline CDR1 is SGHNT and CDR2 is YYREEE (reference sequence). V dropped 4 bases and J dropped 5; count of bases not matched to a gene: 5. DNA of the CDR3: TGTGCCAGCAGCCAGGGGGTGGAGGAGACCCAGTACTTC. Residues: CASSQGVEETQYF.

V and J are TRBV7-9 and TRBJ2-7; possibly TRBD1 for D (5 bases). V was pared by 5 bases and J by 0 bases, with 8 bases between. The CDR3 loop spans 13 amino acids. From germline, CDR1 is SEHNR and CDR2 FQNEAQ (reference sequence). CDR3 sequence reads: CASSPGHSYEQYF. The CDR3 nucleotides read TGTGCCAGCAGCCCCGGACACTCCTACGAGCAGTACTTC.

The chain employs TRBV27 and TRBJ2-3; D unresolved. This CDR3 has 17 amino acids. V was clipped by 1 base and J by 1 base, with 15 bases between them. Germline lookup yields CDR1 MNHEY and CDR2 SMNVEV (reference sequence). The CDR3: CASSLYRPLYGTDTQYF. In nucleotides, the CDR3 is TGTGCCAGCAGTTTATACCGTCCCCTGTACGGCACAGATACGCAGTATTTT.

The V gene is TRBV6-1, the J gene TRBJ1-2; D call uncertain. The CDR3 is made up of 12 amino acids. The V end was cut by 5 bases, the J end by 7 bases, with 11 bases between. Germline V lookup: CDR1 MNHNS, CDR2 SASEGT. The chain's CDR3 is CASSPGPGGYTF. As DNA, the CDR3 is TGTGCCAGCAGTCCGGGTCCCGGTGGCTACACCTTC.

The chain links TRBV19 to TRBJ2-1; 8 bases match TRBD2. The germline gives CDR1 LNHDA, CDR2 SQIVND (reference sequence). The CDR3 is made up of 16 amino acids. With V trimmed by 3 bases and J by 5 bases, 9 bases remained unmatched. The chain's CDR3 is CASSIRFAGGNNEQFF. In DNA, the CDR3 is TGTGCCAGTAGTATCCGGTTTGCGGGAGGCAACAATGAGCAGTTCTTC.

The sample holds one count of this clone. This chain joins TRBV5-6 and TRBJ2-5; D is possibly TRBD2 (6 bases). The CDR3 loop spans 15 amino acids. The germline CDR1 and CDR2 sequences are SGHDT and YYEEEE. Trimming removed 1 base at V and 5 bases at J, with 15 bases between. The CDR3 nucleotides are TGTGCCAGCAGCTTGTCGCCAGCTAGCGAGGAGACCCAGTACTTC. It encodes CASSLSPASEETQYF.

The CDR3 DNA sequence: TGTGCCAGCAGCTTGGGCAGTGGCTACACCTTC. Translation gives CASSLGSGYTF. V usage is TRBV5-4 and J usage is TRBJ1-2; D is unresolved. V was shortened by 0 bases and J by 7 bases, with 4 bases between the two germline ends. Looked up from germline, CDR1 is SGHNT and CDR2 is YYREEE (reference sequence). The CDR3 contains 11 residues.

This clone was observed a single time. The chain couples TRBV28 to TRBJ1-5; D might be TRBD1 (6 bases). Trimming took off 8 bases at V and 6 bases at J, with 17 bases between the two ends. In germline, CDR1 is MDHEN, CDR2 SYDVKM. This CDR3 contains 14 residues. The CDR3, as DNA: TGTGCCAGCTCCCGAGGGGGGGGTAGTCAGCCCCAGCATTTT. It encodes CASSRGGGSQPQHF.

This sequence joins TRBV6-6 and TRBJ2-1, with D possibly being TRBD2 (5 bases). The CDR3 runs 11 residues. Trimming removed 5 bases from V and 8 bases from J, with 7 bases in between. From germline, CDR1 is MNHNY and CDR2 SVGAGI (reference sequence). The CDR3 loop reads CASSKLDEQFF. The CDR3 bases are TGTGCCAGCAGTAAACTAGATGAGCAGTTCTTC.

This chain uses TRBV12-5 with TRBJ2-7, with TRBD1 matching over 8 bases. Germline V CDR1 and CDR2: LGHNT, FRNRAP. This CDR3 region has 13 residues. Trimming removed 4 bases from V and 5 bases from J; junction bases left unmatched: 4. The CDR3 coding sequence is TGTGCTAGTGGTTATGACAGGGGCCACGAGCAGTACTTC. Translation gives CASGYDRGHEQYF.

CDR3 DNA sequence: TGCGCCAGCAGCGTGGGGGGCGGCGGGCCCTACAATGAGCAGTTCTTC. This sequence encodes CASSVGGGGPYNEQFF. J is TRBJ2-1 and V is TRBV5-1, with D perhaps TRBD1 or TRBD2 (6 bases each). V shed 4 bases and J shed 2 bases, with 16 bases lying between them. Germline CDR1 SGHRS, CDR2 YFSETQ. This CDR3 is 16 amino acids long.

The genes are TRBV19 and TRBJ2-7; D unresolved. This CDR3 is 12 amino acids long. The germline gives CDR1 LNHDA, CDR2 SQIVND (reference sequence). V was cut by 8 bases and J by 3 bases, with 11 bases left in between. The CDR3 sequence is CASGLKGYEQYF. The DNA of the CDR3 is TGTGCCAGTGGCCTAAAGGGCTACGAGCAGTACTTC.

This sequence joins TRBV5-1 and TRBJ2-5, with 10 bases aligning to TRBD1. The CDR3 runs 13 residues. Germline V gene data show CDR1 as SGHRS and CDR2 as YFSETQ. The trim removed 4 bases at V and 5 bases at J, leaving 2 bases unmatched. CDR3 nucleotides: TGCGCCAGCAGCCGACAGGGGGCTGAGACCCAGTACTTC. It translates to CASSRQGAETQYF.

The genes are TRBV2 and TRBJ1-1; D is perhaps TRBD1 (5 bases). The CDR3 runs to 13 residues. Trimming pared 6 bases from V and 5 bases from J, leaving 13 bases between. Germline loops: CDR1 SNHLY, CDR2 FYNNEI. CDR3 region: CASRAGIGTEAFF. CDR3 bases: TGTGCCAGCAGGGCAGGGATCGGTACTGAAGCTTTCTTT.

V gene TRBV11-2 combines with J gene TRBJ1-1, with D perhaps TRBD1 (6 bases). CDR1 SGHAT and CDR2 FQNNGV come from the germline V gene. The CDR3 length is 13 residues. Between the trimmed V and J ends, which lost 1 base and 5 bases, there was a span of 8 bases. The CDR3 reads CASSLVRGTEAFF. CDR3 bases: TGTGCCAGCAGCTTAGTTAGGGGGACTGAAGCTTTCTTT. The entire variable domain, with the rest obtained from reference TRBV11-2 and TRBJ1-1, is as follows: EAGVAQSPRYKIIEKRQSVAFWCNPISGHATLYWYQQILGQGPKLLIQFQNNGVVDDSQLPKDRFSAERLKGVDSTLKIQPAKLEDSAVYLCASSLVRGTEAFFGQGTRLTVV.

The CDR3 loop is CASSTALGSGNTIYF. Written as DNA, the CDR3 is TGTGCCAGCAGCACCGCGTTGGGATCCGGAAACACCATATATTTT. J is TRBJ1-3 and V is TRBV13; no firm D call. The CDR3 length is 15 residues. CDR1 PRHDT and CDR2 FYEKMQ come from the germline V gene (reference sequence). The ends were cut back, 5 bases at V and 4 bases at J, with 15 bases in the middle.

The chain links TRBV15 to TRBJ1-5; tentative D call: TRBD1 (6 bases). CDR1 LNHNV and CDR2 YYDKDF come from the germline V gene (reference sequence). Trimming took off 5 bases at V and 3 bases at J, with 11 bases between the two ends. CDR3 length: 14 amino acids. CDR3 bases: TGTGCCACCAGCGGTCCAGGGGTCAATCAGCCCCAGCATTTT. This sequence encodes CATSGPGVNQPQHF.

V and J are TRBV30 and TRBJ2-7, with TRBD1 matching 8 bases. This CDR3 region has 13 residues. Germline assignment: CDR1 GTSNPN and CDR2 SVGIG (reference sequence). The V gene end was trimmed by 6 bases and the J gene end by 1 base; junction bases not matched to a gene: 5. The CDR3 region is CACLRTGSYEQYF. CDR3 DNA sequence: TGTGCCTGTCTCCGGACAGGGTCCTACGAGCAGTACTTC.

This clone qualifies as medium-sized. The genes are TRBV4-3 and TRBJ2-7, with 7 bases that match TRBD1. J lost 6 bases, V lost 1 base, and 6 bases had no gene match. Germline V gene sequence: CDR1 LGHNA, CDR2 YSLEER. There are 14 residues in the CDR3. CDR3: CASSQVRGQSEQYF. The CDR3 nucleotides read TGCGCCAGCAGCCAAGTGAGGGGACAGAGCGAGCAGTACTTC.

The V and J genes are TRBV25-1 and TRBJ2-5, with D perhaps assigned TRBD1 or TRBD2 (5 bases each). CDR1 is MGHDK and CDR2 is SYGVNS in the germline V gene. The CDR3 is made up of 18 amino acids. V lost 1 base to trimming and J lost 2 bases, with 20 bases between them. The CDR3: CASSESGPWQGRQETQYF. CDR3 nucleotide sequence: TGTGCCAGCAGTGAATCGGGGCCCTGGCAGGGTAGACAAGAGACCCAGTACTTC.

The CDR3 reads CSIKTGTYNEQFF. CDR3 nucleotide sequence: TGCAGCATTAAAACAGGGACTTACAATGAGCAGTTCTTC. V is TRBV29-1 and J is TRBJ2-1, with D perhaps being TRBD1 or TRBD2 (6 bases each). The CDR3 is 13 amino acids. Germline CDR1 and CDR2: SQVTM and ANQGSEA. Trimming took off 8 bases at V and 4 bases at J, with 15 bases between the two ends.

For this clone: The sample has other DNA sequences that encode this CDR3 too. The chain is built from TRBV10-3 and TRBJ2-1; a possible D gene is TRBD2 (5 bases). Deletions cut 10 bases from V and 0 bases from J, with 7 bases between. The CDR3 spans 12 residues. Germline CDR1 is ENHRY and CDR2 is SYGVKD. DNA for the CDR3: TGTGCCACCCGGGACTCCTACAATGAGCAGTTCTTC. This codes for CATRDSYNEQFF.

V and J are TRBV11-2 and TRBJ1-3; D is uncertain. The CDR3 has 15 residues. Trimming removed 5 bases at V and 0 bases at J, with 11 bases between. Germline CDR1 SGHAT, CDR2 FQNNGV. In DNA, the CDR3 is TGTGCCAGCAGCCCCGCCCTGACCTCTGGAAACACCATATATTTT. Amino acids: CASSPALTSGNTIYF.

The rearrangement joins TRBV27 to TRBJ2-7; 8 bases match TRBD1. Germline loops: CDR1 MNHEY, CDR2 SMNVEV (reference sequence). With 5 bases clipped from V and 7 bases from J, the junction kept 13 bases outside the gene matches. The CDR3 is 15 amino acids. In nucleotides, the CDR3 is TGTGCCAGCAGTCCGTTGGACAGGGAGGTGTCTGAGCAGTACTTC. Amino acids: CASSPLDREVSEQYF.

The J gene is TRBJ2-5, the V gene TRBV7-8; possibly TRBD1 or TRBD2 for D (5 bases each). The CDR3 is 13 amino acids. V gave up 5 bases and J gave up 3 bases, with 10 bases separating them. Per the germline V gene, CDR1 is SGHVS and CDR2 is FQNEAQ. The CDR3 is CASSPGTEETQYF. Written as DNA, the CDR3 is TGTGCCAGCAGCCCGGGGACGGAAGAGACCCAGTACTTC.

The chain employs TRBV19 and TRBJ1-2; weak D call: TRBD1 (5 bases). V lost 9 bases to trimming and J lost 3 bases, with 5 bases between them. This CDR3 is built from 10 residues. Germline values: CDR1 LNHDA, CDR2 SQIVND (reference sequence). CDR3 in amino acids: CASRDYGYTF. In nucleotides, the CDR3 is TGTGCCAGCAGGGACTATGGCTACACCTTC.

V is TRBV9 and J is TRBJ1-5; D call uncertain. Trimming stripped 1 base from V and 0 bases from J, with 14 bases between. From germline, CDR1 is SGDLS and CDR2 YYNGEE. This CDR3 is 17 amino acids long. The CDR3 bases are TGTGCCAGCAGCGTAATGCTACCGAGCGATAGCAATCAGCCCCAGCATTTT. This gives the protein CASSVMLPSDSNQPQHF. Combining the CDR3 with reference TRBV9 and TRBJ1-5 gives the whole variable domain DSGVTQTPKHLITATGQRVTLRCSPRSGDLSVYWYQQSLDQGLQFLIQYYNGEERAKGNILERFSAQQFPDLHSELNLSSLELGDSALYFCASSVMLPSDSNQPQHFGDGTRLSIL.

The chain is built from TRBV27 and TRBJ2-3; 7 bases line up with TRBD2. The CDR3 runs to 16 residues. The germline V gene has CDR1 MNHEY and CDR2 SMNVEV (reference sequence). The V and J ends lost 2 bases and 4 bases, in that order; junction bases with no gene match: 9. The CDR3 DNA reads TGTGCCAGCAGTTTAGTCCCCTGGGAGGGCCCAGATACGCAGTATTTT. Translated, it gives CASSLVPWEGPDTQYF.